This is a list of T cell receptor beta chains from one sample in a study of Graves' ophthalmopathy and Graves' hyperthyroidism. TCRdb called the multiplex PCR reads again in MiXCR, with one record for every CDR3 protein. The sample gives about 1.2 million distinct CDR3 sequences, less than 45% of which show up once; 8.5% to 14% is in the top ten. The sequenced sample consisted of peripheral blood or thyroid tissue (not recorded which). The receptors here all came from an adult man with Graves' hyperthyroidism. CDR3s include the opening cysteine and the closing phenylalanine or tryptophan. Each record gives: D gene, V gene, clone size, J gene, CDR3 protein, CDR3 DNA. The D gene is left open where the match is weak. Size tells how often a clone was seen (once, few, many) or the class of an expanded clone, and some rows leave it out.

TRBD1	TRBV6-6	.	TRBJ1-6	CASSTTGDSPLHF	TGTGCCAGCAGTACTACAGGGGATTCACCCCTCCACTTT
.	TRBV12-3/TRBV12-4	.	TRBJ2-7	CASSTGFYGQYF	TGTGCCAGCAGTACCGGATTCTACGGGCAGTACTTC
.	TRBV29-1	few	TRBJ1-1	CSVDFARNAEAFF	TGCAGCGTTGATTTCGCACGGAACGCTGAAGCTTTCTTT
.	TRBV2	many	TRBJ1-1	CASSDLVREGPEAFF	TGTGCCAGCAGTGATTTGGTCAGGGAGGGGCCTGAAGCTTTCTTT
.	TRBV6-5	.	TRBJ2-5	CASSPRKDLRGTQYF	TGTGCCAGCAGCCCCCGGAAAGACCTGCGAGGGACCCAGTACTTC
TRBD1	TRBV7-8	.	TRBJ1-4	CASSQGQGLFF	TGTGCCAGCAGTCAGGGACAGGGGCTGTTTTTT
.	TRBV5-1	many	TRBJ1-1	CASSLGPEAFF	TGTGCCAGCAGCTTAGGGCCTGAAGCTTTCTTT
.	TRBV2	.	TRBJ2-2	CASIIDGGGIGELFF	TGTGCCAGTATAATTGACGGAGGGGGGATCGGGGAGCTGTTTTTT
.	TRBV5-1	few	TRBJ2-2	CASSLGQGTNTGELFF	TGCGCCAGCAGCTTGGGGCAGGGCACGAACACCGGGGAGCTGTTTTTT
TRBD1	TRBV10-3	.	TRBJ2-2	CAISDGQGGTGELFF	TGTGCCATCAGTGACGGACAGGGGGGTACCGGGGAGCTGTTTTTT
.	TRBV10-2	.	TRBJ1-1	CASSGGLAVNTEAFF	TGCGCCAGCAGTGGGGGCCTAGCCGTGAACACTGAAGCTTTCTTT
.	TRBV20-1	many	TRBJ1-1	CSAARAGMNTEAFF	TGCAGTGCCGCTAGGGCGGGGATGAACACTGAAGCTTTCTTT
TRBD2	TRBV10-1	.	TRBJ2-7	CASSGQGTSGAYEQYF	TGCGCCAGCAGTGGTCAAGGGACTAGCGGGGCATACGAGCAGTACTTC
TRBD1	TRBV6-1	many	TRBJ1-6	CASGGQVYSPLHF	TGTGCCAGCGGAGGACAGGTTTATTCACCCCTCCACTTT
.	TRBV7-2	many	TRBJ1-6	CASNQQWGRALHF	TGTGCCAGCAACCAACAGTGGGGGAGGGCCCTCCACTTT
.	TRBV7-7	.	TRBJ2-5	CASSSTAQETQYF	TGTGCCAGCAGCTCAACAGCGCAAGAGACCCAGTACTTC
TRBD2	TRBV12-3/TRBV12-4	.	TRBJ2-2	CASSFRLAGTGELFF	TGTGCCAGCAGTTTTCGGCTAGCGGGAACCGGGGAGCTGTTTTTT
.	TRBV29-1	.	TRBJ2-2	CSALGRGGTGELFF	TGCAGCGCCTTGGGCCGGGGAGGCACCGGGGAGCTGTTTTTT
TRBD1	TRBV5-6	many	TRBJ1-5	CASSSVAGGDQPQHF	TGTGCCAGCAGCTCGGTAGCAGGGGGCGATCAGCCCCAGCATTTT
.	TRBV7-9	many	TRBJ2-7	CASSFAGDEQYF	TGTGCCAGCAGCTTCGCCGGCGACGAGCAGTACTTC